This TCR beta chain was captured in a study of Ad26.COV2.S vaccination and SARS-CoV-2 variants. Across the whole study: The study gave Ad26.COV2.S intramuscularly, once or twice 56 days apart.

Profiling relied on immunoSEQ multiplex PCR, and the TCRdb table lists in-frame clones only, not all of them. The data show 300,000 to 350,000 clones, approximately 90% seen once. This clone was seen only once. No antigen is known for it. Regarding treatment: around 19 received Ad26.COV2.S at low or high dose, single or two shots; roughly 5 received placebo; per-sample allocation not given. Sample collection was performed on day 63 after the first vaccine or placebo injection. Adults aged 18-55 years in Boston included the donor. Study-level results: Possible underestimation of total T cell responses by the TCR breadth and depth analyses was noted.

Germline lookup yields CDR1 MNHNS and CDR2 SASEGT. This CDR3 is built from 18 residues. The ends were cut back, 4 bases at V and 0 bases at J, with 16 bases in the middle. The sequence was collected from a person aged 18-60 years who received the Ad26.COV2.S COVID-19 vaccine or a placebo. The rearrangement joins TRBV6-1 to TRBJ1-6; D may be TRBD1 (6 bases). Sequenced material: peripheral blood, taken in a trial of Ad26.COV2.S vaccine versus placebo. CDR3 coding DNA: TGTGCCAGCAGTGGGGACCGGGACAAGAGCTCCTATAATTCACCCCTCCACTTT. Protein product: CASSGDRDKSSYNSPLHF.